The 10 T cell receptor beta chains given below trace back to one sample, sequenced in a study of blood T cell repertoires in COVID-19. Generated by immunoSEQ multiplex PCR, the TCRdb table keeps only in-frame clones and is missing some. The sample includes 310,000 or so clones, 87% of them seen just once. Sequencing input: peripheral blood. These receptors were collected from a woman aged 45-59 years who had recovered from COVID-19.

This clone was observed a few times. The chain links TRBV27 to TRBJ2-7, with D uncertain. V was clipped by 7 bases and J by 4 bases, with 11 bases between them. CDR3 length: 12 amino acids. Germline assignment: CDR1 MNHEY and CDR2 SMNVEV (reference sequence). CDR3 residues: CASTNSLYEQYF. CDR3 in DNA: TGTGCCAGCACTAACAGTCTTTACGAGCAGTACTTC.

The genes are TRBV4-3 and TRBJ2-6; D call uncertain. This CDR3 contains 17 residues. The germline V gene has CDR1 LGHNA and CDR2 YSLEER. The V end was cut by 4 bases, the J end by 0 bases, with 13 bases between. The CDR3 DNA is TGCGCCAGCAGCCTCAATCGCGAAATCTCTGGGGCCAACGTCCTGACTTTC. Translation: CASSLNREISGANVLTF.

The CDR3 DNA is TGTGCCAGCAGCCCTACCCGGACACCCTATGGCTACACCTTC. Translation gives CASSPTRTPYGYTF. The V and J genes are TRBV4-2 and TRBJ1-2, with a tentative D call TRBD1 (5 bases). With 4 bases removed from V and 4 bases from J, the gap between germline ends came to 13 bases. The CDR3 is 14 amino acids. The germline V gene has CDR1 LGHNA and CDR2 YNFKEQ.

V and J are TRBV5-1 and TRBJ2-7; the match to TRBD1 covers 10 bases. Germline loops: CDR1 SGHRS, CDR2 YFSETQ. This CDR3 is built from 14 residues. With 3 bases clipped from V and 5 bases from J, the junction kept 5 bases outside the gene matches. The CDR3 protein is CASSSGQGRHEQYF. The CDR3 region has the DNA TGCGCCAGCAGCTCGGGACAGGGGAGGCACGAGCAGTACTTC. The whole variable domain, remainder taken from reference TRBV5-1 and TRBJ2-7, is KAGVTQTPRYLIKTRGQQVTLSCSPISGHRSVSWYQQTPGQGLQFLFEYFSETQRNKGNFPGRFSGRQFSNSRSEMNVSTLELGDSALYLCASSSGQGRHEQYFGPGTRLTVT.

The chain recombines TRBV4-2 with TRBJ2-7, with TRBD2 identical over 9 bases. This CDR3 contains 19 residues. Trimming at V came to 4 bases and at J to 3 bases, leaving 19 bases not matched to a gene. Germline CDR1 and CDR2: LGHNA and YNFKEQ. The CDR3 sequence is CASSLPRRASGIVVYEQYF. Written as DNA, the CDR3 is TGTGCCAGCAGCCTCCCCCGCAGGGCTAGCGGGATCGTTGTCTACGAGCAGTACTTC.

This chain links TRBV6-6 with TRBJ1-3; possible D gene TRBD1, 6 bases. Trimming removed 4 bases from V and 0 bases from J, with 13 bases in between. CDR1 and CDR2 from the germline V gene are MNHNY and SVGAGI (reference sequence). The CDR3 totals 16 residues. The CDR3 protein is CASSWGQPGSGNTIYF. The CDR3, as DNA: TGTGCCAGCAGTTGGGGACAACCCGGCTCTGGAAACACCATATATTTT.

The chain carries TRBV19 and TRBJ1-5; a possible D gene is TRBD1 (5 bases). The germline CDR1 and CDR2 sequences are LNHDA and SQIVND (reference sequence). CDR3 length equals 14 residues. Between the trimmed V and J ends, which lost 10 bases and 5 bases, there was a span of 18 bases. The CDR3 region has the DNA TGTGCCACGCGCCCGGGAGGGACTCATCAGCCCCAGCATTTT. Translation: CATRPGGTHQPQHF.

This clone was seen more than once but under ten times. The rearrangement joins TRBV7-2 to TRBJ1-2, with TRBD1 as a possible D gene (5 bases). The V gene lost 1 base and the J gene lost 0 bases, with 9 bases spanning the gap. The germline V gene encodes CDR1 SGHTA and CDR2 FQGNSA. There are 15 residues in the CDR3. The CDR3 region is CASSLGQHSNYGYTF. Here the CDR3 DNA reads TGTGCCAGCAGCTTAGGACAGCATTCTAACTATGGCTACACCTTC.

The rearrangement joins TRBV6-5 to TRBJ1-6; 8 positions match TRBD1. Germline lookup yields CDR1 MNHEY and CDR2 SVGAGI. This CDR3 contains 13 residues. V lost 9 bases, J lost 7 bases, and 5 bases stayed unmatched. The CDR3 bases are TGTGCCAGTGGGACAGGAGAAAATTCACCCCTCCACTTT. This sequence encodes CASGTGENSPLHF.

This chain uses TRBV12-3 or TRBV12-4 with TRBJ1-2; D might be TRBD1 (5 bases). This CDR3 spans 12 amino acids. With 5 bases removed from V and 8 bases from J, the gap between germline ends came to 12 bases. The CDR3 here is CASSPGWGGYTF. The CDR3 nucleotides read TGTGCCAGCAGTCCAGGGTGGGGAGGCTACACCTTC.